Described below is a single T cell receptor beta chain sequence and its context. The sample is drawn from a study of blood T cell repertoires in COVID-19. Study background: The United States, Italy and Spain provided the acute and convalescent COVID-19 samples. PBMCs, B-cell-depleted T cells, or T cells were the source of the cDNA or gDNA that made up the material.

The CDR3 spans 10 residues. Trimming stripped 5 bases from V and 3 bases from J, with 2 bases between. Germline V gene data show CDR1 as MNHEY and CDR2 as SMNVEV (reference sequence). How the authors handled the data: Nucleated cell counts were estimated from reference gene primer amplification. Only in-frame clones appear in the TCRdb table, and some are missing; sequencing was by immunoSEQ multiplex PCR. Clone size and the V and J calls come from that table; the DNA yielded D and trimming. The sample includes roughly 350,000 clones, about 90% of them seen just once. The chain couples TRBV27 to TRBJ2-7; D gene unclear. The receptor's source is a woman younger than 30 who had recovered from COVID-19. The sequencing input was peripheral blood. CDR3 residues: CASSLYEQYV. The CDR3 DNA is TGTGCCAGCAGTCTCTACGAGCAGTACGTC.